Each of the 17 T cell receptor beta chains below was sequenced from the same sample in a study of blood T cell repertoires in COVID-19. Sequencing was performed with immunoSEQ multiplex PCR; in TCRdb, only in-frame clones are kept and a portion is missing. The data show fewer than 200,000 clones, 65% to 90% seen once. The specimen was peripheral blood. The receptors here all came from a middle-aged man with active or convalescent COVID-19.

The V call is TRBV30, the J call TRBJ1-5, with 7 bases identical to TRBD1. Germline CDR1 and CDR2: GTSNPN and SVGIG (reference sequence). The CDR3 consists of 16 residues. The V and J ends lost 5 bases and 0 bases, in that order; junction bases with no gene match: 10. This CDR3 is CAWAAGGQHSNQPQHF. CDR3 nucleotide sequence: TGTGCCTGGGCCGCAGGGGGACAACATAGCAATCAGCCCCAGCATTTT. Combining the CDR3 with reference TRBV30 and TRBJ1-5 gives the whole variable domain SQTIHQWPATLVQPVGSPLSLECTVEGTSNPNLYWYRQAAGRGLQLLFYSVGIGQISSEVPQNLSASRPQDRQFILSSKKLLLSDSGFYLCAWAAGGQHSNQPQHFGDGTRLSIL.

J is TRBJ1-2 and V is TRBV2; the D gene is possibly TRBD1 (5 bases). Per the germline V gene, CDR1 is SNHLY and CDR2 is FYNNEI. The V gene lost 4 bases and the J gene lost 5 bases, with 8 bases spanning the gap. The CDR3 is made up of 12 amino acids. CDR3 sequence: CASSATDYGYTF. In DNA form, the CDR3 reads TGTGCCAGCAGTGCGACAGATTATGGCTACACCTTC.

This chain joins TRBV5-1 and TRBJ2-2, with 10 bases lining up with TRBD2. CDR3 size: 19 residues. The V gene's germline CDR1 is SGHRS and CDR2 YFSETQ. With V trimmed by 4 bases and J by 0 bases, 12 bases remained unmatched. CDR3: CASSASYSSGGPNTGELFF. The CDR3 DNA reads TGCGCCAGCAGCGCGTCCTATTCTAGCGGGGGACCGAACACCGGGGAGCTGTTTTTT.

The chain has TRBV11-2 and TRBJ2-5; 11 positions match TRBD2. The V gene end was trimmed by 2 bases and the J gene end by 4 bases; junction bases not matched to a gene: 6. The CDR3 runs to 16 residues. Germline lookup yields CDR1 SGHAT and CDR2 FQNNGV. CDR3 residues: CASSLRRLAGGETQYF. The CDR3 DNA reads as TGTGCCAGCAGCTTAAGACGCCTAGCGGGAGGAGAGACCCAGTACTTC.

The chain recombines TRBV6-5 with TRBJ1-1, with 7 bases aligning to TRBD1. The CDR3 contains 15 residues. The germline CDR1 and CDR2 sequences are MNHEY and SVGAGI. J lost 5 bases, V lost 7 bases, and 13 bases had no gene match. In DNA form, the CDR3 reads TGTGCCAGCAACCCCGGGGGGGCAGGGGGAACTGAAGCTTTCTTT. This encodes CASNPGGAGGTEAFF.

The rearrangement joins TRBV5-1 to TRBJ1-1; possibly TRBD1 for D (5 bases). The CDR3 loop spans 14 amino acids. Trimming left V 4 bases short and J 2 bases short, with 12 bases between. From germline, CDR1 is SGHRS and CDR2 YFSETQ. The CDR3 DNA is TGCGCCAGCAGCCAATGGACACCTAACACTGAAGCTTTCTTT. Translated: CASSQWTPNTEAFF. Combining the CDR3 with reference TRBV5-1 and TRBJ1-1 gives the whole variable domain KAGVTQTPRYLIKTRGQQVTLSCSPISGHRSVSWYQQTPGQGLQFLFEYFSETQRNKGNFPGRFSGRQFSNSRSEMNVSTLELGDSALYLCASSQWTPNTEAFFGQGTRLTVV.

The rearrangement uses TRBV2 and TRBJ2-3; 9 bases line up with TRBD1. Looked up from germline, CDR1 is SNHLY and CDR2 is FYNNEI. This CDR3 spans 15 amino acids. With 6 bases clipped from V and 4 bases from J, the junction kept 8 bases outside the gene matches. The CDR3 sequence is CASRRTGASSDTQYF. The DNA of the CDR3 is TGTGCCAGCAGACGGACAGGGGCCTCGTCAGATACGCAGTATTTT.

For the CDR3, the DNA is TGTGCCAGCAGTTTACATTCGACAGGGGCAGTTCCACGGCAGCCCCAGCATTTT. Its protein product is CASSLHSTGAVPRQPQHF. The gene calls are TRBV27 and TRBJ1-5, with 8 bases lining up with TRBD1. This CDR3 is built from 18 residues. Germline CDR1 MNHEY, CDR2 SMNVEV (reference sequence). J gave up 7 bases and V 2 bases, and 16 bases lay outside the gene matches.

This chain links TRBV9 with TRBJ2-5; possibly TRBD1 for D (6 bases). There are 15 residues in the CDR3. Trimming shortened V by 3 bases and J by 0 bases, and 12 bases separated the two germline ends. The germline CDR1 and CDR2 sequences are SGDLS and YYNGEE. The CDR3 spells CASSAQTGDQETQYF. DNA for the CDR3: TGTGCCAGCAGCGCACAGACAGGCGACCAAGAGACCCAGTACTTC.

The CDR3 spells CASSLSGTGGNYEQYF. CDR3 bases: TGCGCCAGCAGCTTGAGTGGTACAGGGGGGAACTACGAGCAGTACTTC. The chain couples TRBV5-1 to TRBJ2-7; 8 nucleotides agree with TRBD1. V dropped 1 base and J dropped 3; count of bases not matched to a gene: 9. CDR1 and CDR2 (germline): SGHRS, YFSETQ. This CDR3 region has 16 residues.

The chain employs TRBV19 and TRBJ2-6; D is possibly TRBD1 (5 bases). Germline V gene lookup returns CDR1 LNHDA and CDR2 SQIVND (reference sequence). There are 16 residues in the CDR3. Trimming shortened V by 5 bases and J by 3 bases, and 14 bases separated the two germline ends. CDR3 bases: TGTGCCAGTAGTCCACCCCCAGGGAATGGGGCCAACGTCCTGACTTTC. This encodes CASSPPPGNGANVLTF.

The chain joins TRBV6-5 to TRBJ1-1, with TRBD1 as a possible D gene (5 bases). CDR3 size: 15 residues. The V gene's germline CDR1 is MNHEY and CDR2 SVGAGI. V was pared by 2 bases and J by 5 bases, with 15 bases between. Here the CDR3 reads CASSYTPGLGTEAFF. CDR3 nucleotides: TGTGCCAGCAGTTACACCCCAGGGTTGGGGACTGAAGCTTTCTTT.

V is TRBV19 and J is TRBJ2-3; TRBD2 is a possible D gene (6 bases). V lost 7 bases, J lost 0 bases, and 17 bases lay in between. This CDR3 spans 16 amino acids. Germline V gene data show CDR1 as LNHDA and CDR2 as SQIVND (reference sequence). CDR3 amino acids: CASNQRGGASTDTQYF. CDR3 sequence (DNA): TGTGCCAGTAATCAGAGGGGCGGGGCTAGCACAGATACGCAGTATTTT.

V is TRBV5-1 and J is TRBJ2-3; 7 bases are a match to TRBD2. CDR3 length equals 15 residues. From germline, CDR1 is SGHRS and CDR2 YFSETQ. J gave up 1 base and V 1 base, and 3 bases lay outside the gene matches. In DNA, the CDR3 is TGCGCCAGCAGCTTGAGGCTAGCGGGCACAGATACGCAGTATTTT. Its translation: CASSLRLAGTDTQYF.

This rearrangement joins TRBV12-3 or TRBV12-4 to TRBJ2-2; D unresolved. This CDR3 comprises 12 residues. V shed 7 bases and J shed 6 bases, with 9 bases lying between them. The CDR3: CASTFLAGELFF. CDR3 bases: TGTGCCAGCACTTTTTTAGCCGGGGAGCTGTTTTTT.

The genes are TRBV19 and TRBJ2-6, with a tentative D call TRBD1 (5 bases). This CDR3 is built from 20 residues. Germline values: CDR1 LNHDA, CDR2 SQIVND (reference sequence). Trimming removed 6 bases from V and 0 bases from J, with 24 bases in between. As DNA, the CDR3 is TGTGCCAGTAGATTTCCAGAGACAGCACGTCTCTACTCTGGGGCCAACGTCCTGACTTTC. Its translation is CASRFPETARLYSGANVLTF. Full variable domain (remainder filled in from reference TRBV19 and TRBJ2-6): DGGITQSPKYLFRKEGQNVTLSCEQNLNHDAMYWYRQDPGQGLRLIYYSQIVNDFQKGDIAEGYSVSREKKESFPLTVTSAQKNPTAFYLCASRFPETARLYSGANVLTFGAGSRLTVL.

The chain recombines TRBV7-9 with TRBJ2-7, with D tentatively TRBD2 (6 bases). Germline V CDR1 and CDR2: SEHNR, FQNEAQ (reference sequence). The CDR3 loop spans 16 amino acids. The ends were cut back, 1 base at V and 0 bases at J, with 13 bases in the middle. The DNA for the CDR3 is TGTGCCAGCAGCTTAGGCGGGACGCGGAGCTCCTACGAGCAGTACTTC. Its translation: CASSLGGTRSSYEQYF. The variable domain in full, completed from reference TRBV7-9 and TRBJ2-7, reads DTGVSQNPRHKITKRGQNVTFRCDPISEHNRLYWYRQTLGQGPEFLTYFQNEAQLEKSRLLSDRFSAERPKGSFSTLEIQRTEQGDSAMYLCASSLGGTRSSYEQYFGPGTRLTVT.